The rows below give T cell receptor beta chains drawn from one sample of a study of T cell responses to AZD1222 COVID-19 vaccine. The method was immunoSEQ multiplex PCR; TCRdb's version includes in-frame clones alone and lacks a portion of them. The sample records fewer than 90,000 clones, roughly 84% being singletons. The sequencing used peripheral blood, collected on day 0 of AZD1222 vaccination. These receptors all come from an adult in good health. Each CDR3 is given with its conserved first and last residue. Each record gives: D gene, V gene, J gene, CDR3 protein, CDR3 DNA. The D gene is left open where the match is weak.

D: .
V: TRBV29-1
J: TRBJ2-5
CDR3: CSVETNQETQYF
DNA: TGCAGCGTTGAAACGAACCAAGAGACCCAGTACTTC

D: TRBD1
V: TRBV19
J: TRBJ1-2
CDR3: CASSVTGDGKGGYTF
DNA: TGTGCCAGTAGTGTCACAGGGGACGGAAAGGGTGGCTACACCTTC

D: TRBD2
V: TRBV7-9
J: TRBJ2-1
CDR3: CASSLSGSVEQFF
DNA: TGTGCCAGCAGTTTGAGCGGGAGTGTTGAGCAGTTCTTC

D: .
V: TRBV6-1
J: TRBJ1-1
CDR3: CASSDVGITEAFF
DNA: TGTGCCAGCAGTGATGTTGGGATAACTGAAGCTTTCTTT

D: .
V: TRBV10-3
J: TRBJ2-7
CDR3: CAASRDQSYEQYF
DNA: TGTGCCGCCTCCCGGGACCAATCCTACGAGCAGTACTTC

D: .
V: TRBV5-6
J: TRBJ1-2
CDR3: CASSLGHNNYGYTF
DNA: TGTGCCAGCAGCTTGGGACACAATAACTATGGCTACACCTTC

D: .
V: TRBV5-1
J: TRBJ2-2
CDR3: CASSLVRIMIPGELFF
DNA: TGCGCCAGCAGCTTGGTTAGGATAATGATTCCCGGGGAGCTGTTTTTT

D: TRBD2
V: TRBV11-2
J: TRBJ2-7
CDR3: CASSSGTSEPYEQYF
DNA: TGTGCCAGCAGCTCCGGGACTAGCGAACCCTACGAGCAGTACTTC

D: .
V: TRBV9
J: TRBJ2-3
CDR3: CASSAKRQLLTDTQYF
DNA: TGTGCCAGCAGCGCGAAACGACAGCTCCTCACAGATACGCAGTATTTT

D: .
V: TRBV6-5
J: TRBJ1-1
CDR3: CASLSTFKGTEAFF
DNA: TGTGCCAGCCTTTCTACATTTAAGGGGACTGAAGCTTTCTTT

D: .
V: TRBV11-2
J: TRBJ1-1
CDR3: CASSFNLNTEAFF
DNA: TGTGCCAGCAGCTTTAATCTGAACACTGAAGCTTTCTTT

D: TRBD1
V: TRBV24-1
J: TRBJ1-5
CDR3: CATSDPGTGGLKDQPQHF
DNA: TGTGCCACCAGTGACCCCGGGACAGGAGGCCTTAAGGATCAGCCCCAGCATTTT

D: TRBD2
V: TRBV19
J: TRBJ2-3
CDR3: CASKLAGSPSTDTQYF
DNA: TGTGCCAGTAAACTAGCGGGGTCACCTAGCACAGATACGCAGTATTTT

D: TRBD1
V: TRBV19
J: TRBJ2-5
CDR3: CASGQGWETQYF
DNA: TGTGCCAGTGGACAGGGATGGGAGACCCAGTACTTC

D: .
V: TRBV5-1
J: TRBJ2-1
CDR3: CASSLEPGSEQFF
DNA: TGCGCCAGCAGCTTGGAGCCCGGCAGTGAGCAGTTCTTC

D: TRBD1
V: TRBV10-2
J: TRBJ1-6
CDR3: CASSELYRGPAGGFNF
DNA: TGCGCCAGCAGTGAGTTATACAGGGGCCCCGCCGGTGGGTTCAACTTT

D: .
V: TRBV25-1
J: TRBJ1-1
CDR3: CASSTANTEAFF
DNA: TGTGCCAGCAGTACCGCGAACACTGAAGCTTTCTTT

D: .
V: TRBV18
J: TRBJ2-7
CDR3: CASSLANYEQYF
DNA: TGTGCCAGCTCACTAGCGAACTACGAGCAGTACTTC

D: TRBD1
V: TRBV19
J: TRBJ1-5
CDR3: CASSTTGGGNQPQHF
DNA: TGTGCCAGTTCCACCACAGGGGGCGGCAATCAGCCCCAGCATTTT